The rows below give T cell receptor beta chains drawn from one sample of a study of OX40 agonist ivuxolimab in advanced cancers. Libraries were prepared by immunoSEQ multiplex PCR; TCRdb keeps only in-frame clonotypes and omits some of them. The sample lists 65,000 to 85,000 clones, about 89% occurring once. Here the sequenced sample was CD4+ or CD8+ T cells sorted from blood, taken in a trial of the OX40 agonist ivuxolimab. The receptors shown here come from an adult with an advanced solid tumor such as melanoma, head and neck, liver or kidney cancer. The CDR3 runs from the conserved cysteine through the conserved F or W. D genes are given only for firm matches. Clone size, where shown, is once, few, many, or a class for clones that have expanded.

clone size | J gene | V gene | D gene | CDR3 DNA | CDR3 protein
NA | TRBJ1-1 | TRBV7-9 | NA | TGTGCCAGCAGCTCCTTGACAGCCAGCATCAAAACTTTCTTT | CASSSLTASIKTFF
NA | TRBJ1-5 | TRBV28 | NA | TGTGCCAGCAGTCCCAATGGTGGGGGGAATCAGCCCCAGCATTTT | CASSPNGGGNQPQHF
NA | TRBJ2-1 | TRBV19 | TRBD2 | TGTGCCAGTTCTATAGCGGGAGGTTCCTACAATGAGCAGTTCTTC | CASSIAGGSYNEQFF
NA | TRBJ1-2 | TRBV6-6 | TRBD1 | TGTGCCAGCAGTTTCCGGGACAGGGGCAACTATGGCTACACCTTC | CASSFRDRGNYGYTF
NA | TRBJ1-1 | TRBV5-1 | NA | TGCGCCAGCAAACCCCCTGGGGGAGGCACTGAAGCTTTCTTT | CASKPPGGGTEAFF
NA | TRBJ2-1 | TRBV4-2 | TRBD2 | TGTGCCAGCAGCCAAGCCGGGACTAGCGGGTTAAATGAGCAGTTCTTC | CASSQAGTSGLNEQFF
medium-sized | TRBJ1-4 | TRBV2 | TRBD1 | TGTGCCAGCAGGGGAGGGGGCACTAATGAAAAACTGTTTTTT | CASRGGGTNEKLFF
NA | TRBJ1-3 | TRBV6-5 | NA | TGTGCCAGCAGTTACTCGACGATCCCAAATGGAAACACCATATATTTT | CASSYSTIPNGNTIYF
NA | TRBJ2-7 | TRBV7-8 | NA | TGTGCCAGCAGCTTAGAGGTCAGCTCCTACGAGCAGTACTTC | CASSLEVSSYEQYF
NA | TRBJ1-1 | TRBV2 | NA | TGTGCCAGCAGTAAGCAAGGTAGCTCTGAAGCTTTCTTT | CASSKQGSSEAFF
NA | TRBJ1-2 | TRBV10-1 | NA | TGCGCCAGCAGTGAGACAGGGTTTTATGGCTACACCTTC | CASSETGFYGYTF
NA | TRBJ1-6 | TRBV27 | NA | TGTGCCAGCAGTCCCCATAATAATTCACCCCTCCACTTT | CASSPHNNSPLHF
NA | TRBJ2-7 | TRBV5-5 | NA | TGTGCCAGCAGGGACTTGGGGGCATCCTACGAGCAGTACTTC | CASRDLGASYEQYF
NA | TRBJ1-2 | TRBV9 | NA | TGTGCCAGCAGCCTTACCGTCGAGGGGGGGAACTATGGCTACACCTTC | CASSLTVEGGNYGYTF
NA | TRBJ1-1 | TRBV4-3 | NA | TGCGCCAGCAGCCAAGACCCCCGCAGGAACACTGAAGCTTTCTTT | CASSQDPRRNTEAFF
once | TRBJ2-7 | TRBV5-1 | TRBD1 | TGCGCCAGCAGCTGGGGACAGGGGGTTACCTACGAGCAGTACTTC | CASSWGQGVTYEQYF
NA | TRBJ2-3 | TRBV25-1 | NA | TGTGCCAGCAGTTTGTCTACTACGCAGTATTTT | CASSLSTTQYF
NA | TRBJ2-7 | TRBV27 | TRBD2 | TGTGCCAGCAGTTTAAGTCGAGCGGGGTCCTACGAGCAGTACTTC | CASSLSRAGSYEQYF
few | TRBJ1-6 | TRBV9 | NA | TGTGCCAGCAGCTCTAGAGGGACGGAAGATTCACCCCTCCACTTT | CASSSRGTEDSPLHF
once | TRBJ2-1 | TRBV19 | NA | TGTGCCAGTAGTTCCCCCCGGAACCACAATGAGCGGTTCTTC | CASSSPRNHNERFF
NA | TRBJ2-7 | TRBV29-1 | NA | TGCAGCGTTTTCAGCTCTAGGAGCTCCTACGAGCAGTACTTC | CSVFSSRSSYEQYF
NA | TRBJ2-3 | TRBV7-9 | TRBD1 | TGTGCCAGCAGCTTAGCGATCGACAGGGCCTTCACAGATACGCAGTATTTT | CASSLAIDRAFTDTQYF
NA | TRBJ2-4 | TRBV6-1 | NA | TGTGCCAGCAGTGAGCAGGCCAAAAACATTCAGTACTTC | CASSEQAKNIQYF
few | TRBJ1-5 | TRBV5-8 | NA | TGTGCCAGCAGCTCCGAGACAGGTAGCAATCAGCCCCAGCATTTT | CASSSETGSNQPQHF
NA | TRBJ2-3 | TRBV10-3 | TRBD2 | TGTGCCATCAGTGGAGGAGGGACTAGCGGGAGGAGCACAGATACGCAGTATTTT | CAISGGGTSGRSTDTQYF
NA | TRBJ1-2 | TRBV7-2 | NA | TGTGCCAGCAGCTTAGCTCTGAAAGACTTCAGGGGCTACACCTTC | CASSLALKDFRGYTF
NA | TRBJ2-7 | TRBV18 | NA | TGTGCCAGCTCACCCGGTGGCTACGAGCAGTACTTC | CASSPGGYEQYF
NA | TRBJ2-1 | TRBV6-1 | TRBD2 | TGTGCCAGCAGTGAAGATTTGGGACTAGCCTGGTCCAATGAGCAGTTCTTC | CASSEDLGLAWSNEQFF
NA | TRBJ1-2 | TRBV6-1 | NA | TGTGCCAGCAGGGACACAAACTATGGCTACACCTTC | CASRDTNYGYTF
NA | TRBJ2-7 | TRBV7-9 | TRBD1 | TGTGCCAGCAGCTTGTTACCGTTGGACAGGCCGGTCCACGAGCAGTACTTC | CASSLLPLDRPVHEQYF
NA | TRBJ2-3 | TRBV9 | NA | TGTGCCAGCAGCCCCCCCAGCACAGATACGCAGTATTTT | CASSPPSTDTQYF
NA | TRBJ2-7 | TRBV18 | NA | TGTGCCAGCTCTCCAGGCCGGTCTGGTGAGGGCGAGCAGTACTTC | CASSPGRSGEGEQYF
few | TRBJ1-2 | TRBV6-5 | TRBD1 | TGTGCCAGCAGAACCCGGACAGGCACCAACTATGGCTACACCTTC | CASRTRTGTNYGYTF
NA | TRBJ1-5 | TRBV27 | NA | TGTGCCAGCAGTCAGACACGAAGTAGCAATCAGCCCCAGCATTTT | CASSQTRSSNQPQHF
NA | TRBJ1-5 | TRBV10-3 | NA | TGTGCCATCAGTGAGTTCGGAGGGCCCTATAGCAATCAGCCCCAGCATTTT | CAISEFGGPYSNQPQHF
once | TRBJ1-5 | TRBV2 | NA | TGTGCCAGCAGCGATCGTACCCGACAGCCCCAGCATTTT | CASSDRTRQPQHF
few | TRBJ1-5 | TRBV27 | NA | TGTGCCAGCAGTTTAGTCCCCCAGCAGCCCCAGCATTTT | CASSLVPQQPQHF
medium-sized | TRBJ2-7 | TRBV6-1 | TRBD2 | TGTGCCAGCAACGTAGCGGGAGCGCTTTCCTACGAGCAGTACTTC | CASNVAGALSYEQYF
NA | TRBJ1-2 | TRBV7-3 | TRBD1 | TGTGCCAGCAGCTTAACTGACAGGGTAGAGTCCTATGGCTACACCTTC | CASSLTDRVESYGYTF
NA | TRBJ2-1 | TRBV5-1 | TRBD2 | TGCGCCAGCAGCCCACAGGGACTAGCCTCCTCGAATGAGCAGTTCTTC | CASSPQGLASSNEQFF
NA | TRBJ2-7 | TRBV4-3 | NA | TGCGCCAGCAGCCAAGATCAGGGTAACTACGAGCAGTACTTC | CASSQDQGNYEQYF
NA | TRBJ1-3 | TRBV19 | NA | TGTGCCAGTACAGCACGTGACTCTGGAAACACCATATATTTT | CASTARDSGNTIYF
NA | TRBJ2-3 | TRBV18 | TRBD1 | TGTGCCAGCTCACCAAGGACAGGCGAAGATACGCAGTATTTT | CASSPRTGEDTQYF
NA | TRBJ1-4 | TRBV28 | NA | TGTGCTACCCTTGGGACAACGAATGAAAAACTGTTTTTT | CATLGTTNEKLFF
NA | TRBJ1-5 | TRBV6-5 | NA | TGTGCCAGCAGTTACTCGGCAGGGGACCAGCCCCAGCATTTT | CASSYSAGDQPQHF
NA | TRBJ1-2 | TRBV7-9 | NA | TGTGCCAGCAGTCAGAGGCCGGGGGGCAGAAACTATGGCTACACCTTC | CASSQRPGGRNYGYTF
NA | TRBJ1-2 | TRBV5-1 | NA | TGCGCCAGCAGCACCTCTGACAGGCCTATTGACGGCTACACCTTC | CASSTSDRPIDGYTF
NA | TRBJ1-2 | TRBV5-4 | NA | TGTGCCAGCAGCTTGATTGGTGGGGGCCGGGCAGGGACTGGCTATGGCTACACCTTC | CASSLIGGGRAGTGYGYTF
NA | TRBJ1-2 | TRBV7-8 | TRBD1 | TGTGCCAGCAGCCCGGACAGGACCCGCTATGGCTACACCTTC | CASSPDRTRYGYTF
once | TRBJ2-7 | TRBV5-1 | TRBD1 | TGCGCCAGCAGCTTAGGGACAGGGAGTGTCAACGAGCAGTACTTC | CASSLGTGSVNEQYF
NA | TRBJ1-2 | TRBV20-1 | NA | TGCAGTGCTAGAGTGGGCGGAGGCTACACCTTC | CSARVGGGYTF
NA | TRBJ2-5 | TRBV5-4 | NA | TGTGCCAGCAGCTTAATGGGGTCCCAAGAGACCCAGTACTTC | CASSLMGSQETQYF
NA | TRBJ2-7 | TRBV5-1 | TRBD2 | TGCGCCAGCAGCTTAGGCGGGAGCTCCTACGAGCAGTACTTC | CASSLGGSSYEQYF
NA | TRBJ1-2 | TRBV6-5 | NA | TGTGCCAGCAGAATAGGCGGATCCTTCTATGGCTACACCTTC | CASRIGGSFYGYTF
NA | TRBJ2-7 | TRBV29-1 | TRBD2 | TGCAGCGTGTGGACTAGCGGGGGGAACTACGAGCAGTACTTC | CSVWTSGGNYEQYF